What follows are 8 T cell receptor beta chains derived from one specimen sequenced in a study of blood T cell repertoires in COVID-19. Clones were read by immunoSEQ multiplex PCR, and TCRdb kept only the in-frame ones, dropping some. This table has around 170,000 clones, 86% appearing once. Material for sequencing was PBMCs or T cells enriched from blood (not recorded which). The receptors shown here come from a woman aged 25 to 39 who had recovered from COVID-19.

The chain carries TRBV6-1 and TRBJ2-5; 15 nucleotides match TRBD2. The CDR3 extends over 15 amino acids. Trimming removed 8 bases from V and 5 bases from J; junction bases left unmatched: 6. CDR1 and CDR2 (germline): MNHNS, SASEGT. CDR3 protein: CASLNGLAGGETQYF. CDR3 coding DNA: TGTGCCAGCCTAAATGGACTAGCGGGAGGGGAGACCCAGTACTTC.

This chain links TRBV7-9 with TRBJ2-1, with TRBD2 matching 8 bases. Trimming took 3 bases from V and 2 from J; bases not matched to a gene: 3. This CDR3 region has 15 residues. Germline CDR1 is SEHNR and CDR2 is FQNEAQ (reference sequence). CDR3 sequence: CASSFWREAYNEQFF. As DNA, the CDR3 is TGTGCCAGCAGCTTTTGGCGGGAGGCCTACAATGAGCAGTTCTTC.

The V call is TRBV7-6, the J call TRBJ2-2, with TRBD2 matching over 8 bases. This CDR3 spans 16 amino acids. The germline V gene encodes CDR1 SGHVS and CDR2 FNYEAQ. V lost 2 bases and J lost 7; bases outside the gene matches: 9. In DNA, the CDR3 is TGTGCCAGCAGCTTAAATTCTGCGCGGGAGGACGGGGAGCTGTTTTTT. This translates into CASSLNSAREDGELFF.

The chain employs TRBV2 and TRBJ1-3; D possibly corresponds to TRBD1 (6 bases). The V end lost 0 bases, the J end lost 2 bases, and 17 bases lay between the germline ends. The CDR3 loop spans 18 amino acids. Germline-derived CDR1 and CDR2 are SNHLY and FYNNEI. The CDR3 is CASSEAGAGLLAGNTIYF. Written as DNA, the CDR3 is TGTGCCAGCAGTGAAGCGGGGGCAGGGCTTCTTGCTGGAAACACCATATATTTT.

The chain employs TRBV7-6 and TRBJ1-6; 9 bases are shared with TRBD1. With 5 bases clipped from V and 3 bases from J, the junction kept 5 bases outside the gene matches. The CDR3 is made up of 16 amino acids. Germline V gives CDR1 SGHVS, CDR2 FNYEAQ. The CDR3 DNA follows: TGTGCCAGCAGCGCATCGGGACAGGGCTATAATTCACCCCTCCACTTT. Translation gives CASSASGQGYNSPLHF.

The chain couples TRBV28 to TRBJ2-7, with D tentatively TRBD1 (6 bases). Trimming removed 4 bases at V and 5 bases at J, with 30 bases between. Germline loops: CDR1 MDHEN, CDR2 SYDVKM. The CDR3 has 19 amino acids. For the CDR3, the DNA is TGTGCCAGCAGTTCCTGGACAGCCGGGACCCATCGAAGGGGAGACGAGCAGTACTTC. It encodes CASSSWTAGTHRRGDEQYF.

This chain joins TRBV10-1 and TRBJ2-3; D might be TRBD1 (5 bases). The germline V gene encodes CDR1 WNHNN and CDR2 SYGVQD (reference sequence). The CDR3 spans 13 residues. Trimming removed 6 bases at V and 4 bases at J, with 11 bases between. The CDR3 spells CASSREPSDTQYF. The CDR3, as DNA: TGCGCCAGCAGCAGGGAACCGTCAGATACGCAGTATTTT.

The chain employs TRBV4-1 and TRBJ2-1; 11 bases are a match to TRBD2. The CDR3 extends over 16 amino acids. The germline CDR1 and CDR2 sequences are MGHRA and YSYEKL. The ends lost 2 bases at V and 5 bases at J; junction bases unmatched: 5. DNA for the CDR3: TGCGCCAGCAGCCAAAATGAGGGACTAGCGGACAATGAGCAGTTCTTC. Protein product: CASSQNEGLADNEQFF.